This TCR beta chain originates from a study of blood T cell dynamics during melanoma immunotherapy. A fixed DNA input of about 0.35 ug was used per bulk PBMC sample. The repertoire was sequenced with immunoSEQ multiplex PCR; TCRdb's copy has only in-frame clones and lacks some. The table includes about 6,200 clones, about 82% detected once. The time point was: week 3, after first cycle of checkpoint inhibitor. CDR3 length: 13 amino acids. V lost 6 bases to trimming and J lost 5 bases; unmatched junction nucleotides: 6. CDR1 and CDR2 (germline): MNHEY, SVGAGI. Sequenced material: blood, taken from a patient treated with checkpoint blockade. The receptor was derived from a human donor with melanoma. The chain has TRBV6-5 and TRBJ1-2, with 7 bases aligning to TRBD1. CDR3 in DNA: TGTGCCAGCAGGACCGACAGGGATTATGGCTACACCTTC. Protein product: CASRTDRDYGYTF.